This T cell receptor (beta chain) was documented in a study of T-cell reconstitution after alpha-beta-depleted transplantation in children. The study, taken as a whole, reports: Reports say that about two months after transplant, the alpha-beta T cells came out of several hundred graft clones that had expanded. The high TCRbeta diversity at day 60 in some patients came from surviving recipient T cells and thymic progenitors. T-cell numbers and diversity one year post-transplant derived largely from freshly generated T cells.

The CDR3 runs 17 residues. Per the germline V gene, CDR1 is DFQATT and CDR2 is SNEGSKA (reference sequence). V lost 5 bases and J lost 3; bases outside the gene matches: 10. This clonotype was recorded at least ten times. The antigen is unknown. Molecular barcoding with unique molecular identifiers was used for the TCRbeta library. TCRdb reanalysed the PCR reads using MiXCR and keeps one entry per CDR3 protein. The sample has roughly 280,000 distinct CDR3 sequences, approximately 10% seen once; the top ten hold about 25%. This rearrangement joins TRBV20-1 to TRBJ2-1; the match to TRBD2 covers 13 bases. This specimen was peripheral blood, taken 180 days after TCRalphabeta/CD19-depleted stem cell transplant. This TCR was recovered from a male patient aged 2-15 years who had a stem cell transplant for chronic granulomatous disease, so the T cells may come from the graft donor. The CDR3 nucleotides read TGCAGTGCTTCCCCCGGACTAGCGGGAGAGGTCTACAATGAGCAGTTCTTC. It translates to CSASPGLAGEVYNEQFF.